Below, 12 T cell receptor beta chains from the same sample are listed, as sequenced in a study of CD8 T cells in ankylosing spondylitis. Each CDR3 protein is one row after TCRdb ran MiXCR on the 5' RACE reads. The sample contains 25,000 to 35,000 distinct CDR3 sequences, over 12% of which appear only once. Sequenced sample: blood. These receptors originate from a male donor with ankylosing spondylitis or in good health (not recorded which).

V and J are TRBV7-2 and TRBJ2-3; D not certain. Trimming pared 8 bases from V and 5 bases from J, leaving 8 bases between. The CDR3 is 11 amino acids. Germline CDR1 and CDR2: SGHTA and FQGNSA. Here the CDR3 reads CASSMGDTQYF. The CDR3 DNA sequence: TGTGCCAGCTCGATGGGAGATACGCAGTATTTT.

V gene TRBV27 combines with J gene TRBJ2-2; the D is unclear. Germline V gene lookup returns CDR1 MNHEY and CDR2 SMNVEV (reference sequence). The V end was cut by 2 bases, the J end by 6 bases, with 4 bases between. CDR3 length: 12 residues. CDR3 nucleotide sequence: TGTGCCAGCAGTTTAAAATCCGGGGAGCTGTTTTTT. Residues: CASSLKSGELFF.

The chain employs TRBV7-6 and TRBJ2-2, with 9 bases fitting TRBD2. Trimming at V came to 6 bases and at J to 7 bases, leaving 6 bases not matched to a gene. The CDR3 has 14 residues. Germline loops: CDR1 SGHVS, CDR2 FNYEAQ. The CDR3 DNA is TGTGCCAGCAGTAGAGCGGGGGGTTTCGGGGAGCTGTTTTTT. This translates into CASSRAGGFGELFF. Full variable domain (missing parts from reference TRBV7-6 and TRBJ2-2): GAGVSQSPRYKVTKRGQDVALRCDPISGHVSLYWYRQALGQGPEFLTYFNYEAQQDKSGLPNDRFSAERPEGSISTLTIQRTEQRDSAMYRCASSRAGGFGELFFGEGSRLTVL.

The chain's CDR3 is CASSPPGVDTQYF. For the CDR3, the DNA is TGTGCCAGCAGCCCCCCGGGGGTAGATACGCAGTATTTT. The V call is TRBV4-2, the J call TRBJ2-3; D perhaps matches TRBD2 (6 bases). This CDR3 comprises 13 residues. Germline assignment: CDR1 LGHNA and CDR2 YNFKEQ. Deletions cut 4 bases from V and 5 bases from J, with 10 bases between.

CDR3: CASSYGSREQFF. Here the CDR3 DNA reads TGTGCCAGCAGTTACGGGTCAAGGGAGCAGTTCTTC. This chain joins TRBV6-5 and TRBJ2-1; no definite D call. V was cut by 2 bases and J by 10 bases, with 9 bases left in between. CDR1 and CDR2 from the germline V gene are MNHEY and SVGAGI. The CDR3 extends over 12 amino acids.

This rearrangement joins TRBV24-1 to TRBJ2-1, with TRBD1 identical over 10 bases. Germline CDR1 is KGHDR and CDR2 is SFDVKD. Unmatched junction bases numbered 14, after V lost 10 bases and J lost 6 bases. CDR3 length equals 16 residues. The DNA of the CDR3 is TGTGCCACAGGCGACTCGACAGGGGGCAAAGCCAATGAGCAGTTCTTC. The encoded protein is CATGDSTGGKANEQFF.

This chain joins TRBV6-5 and TRBJ1-4; TRBD1 might be the D (5 bases). Germline CDR1 and CDR2: MNHEY and SVGAGI. V lost 0 bases and J lost 8, with 10 bases in between. This CDR3 spans 14 amino acids. The CDR3 nucleotides are TGTGCCAGCAGTTACTCGGGACGGACGGAAAAACTGTTTTTT. Translated: CASSYSGRTEKLFF.

V is TRBV6-5 and J is TRBJ2-2; 7 bases are shared with TRBD1. From germline, CDR1 is MNHEY and CDR2 SVGAGI. Losses at the gene ends were 7 bases for V and 6 bases for J; bases not matched to a gene: 14. The CDR3 contains 16 residues. CDR3 DNA: TGTGCCAGCACAAGAACAGGGGCGGAACCCCCCGGGGAGCTGTTTTTT. As protein: CASTRTGAEPPGELFF.

This clonotype occurred a few times. The rearrangement uses TRBV20-1 and TRBJ2-3; 9 positions agree with TRBD2. Germline V gene data show CDR1 as DFQATT and CDR2 as SNEGSKA (reference sequence). This CDR3 has 14 residues. Germline trimming cut 6 bases from V and 0 bases from J; bases unmatched to any gene: 4. This CDR3 reads CSAKSGRSTDTQYF. The CDR3 DNA follows: TGCAGTGCCAAAAGCGGGAGGAGCACAGATACGCAGTATTTT.

A few counts support this clonotype. The chain carries TRBV7-9 and TRBJ1-1; D gene uncertain. Germline-derived CDR1 and CDR2 are SEHNR and FQNEAQ (reference sequence). The CDR3 consists of 13 residues. The V end lost 7 bases, the J end lost 0 bases, and 9 bases lay between the germline ends. The CDR3 loop is CASTEIMNTEAFF. For the CDR3, the DNA is TGTGCCAGCACCGAAATAATGAACACTGAAGCTTTCTTT.

J is TRBJ1-4 and V is TRBV4-3; 8 positions match TRBD1. The CDR3 consists of 15 residues. Per the germline V gene, CDR1 is LGHNA and CDR2 is YSLEER. V lost 2 bases to trimming and J lost 4 bases; unmatched junction nucleotides: 3. The CDR3 DNA reads as TGCGCCAGCAGCCAATCGACAGGGGATAATGAAAAACTGTTTTTT. It is translated as CASSQSTGDNEKLFF.

This clonotype has a handful of counts. V usage is TRBV20-1 and J usage is TRBJ2-2; D is perhaps TRBD2 (6 bases). The germline gives CDR1 DFQATT, CDR2 SNEGSKA (reference sequence). The CDR3 runs 14 residues. V lost 5 bases, J lost 6 bases, and 16 bases lay in between. The CDR3: CSALPGGLAGELFF. In DNA, the CDR3 is TGCAGTGCTCTCCCCGGGGGTCTGGCCGGGGAGCTGTTTTTT.